This note documents a single T cell receptor beta chain sequence. The data were taken from a study of blood T cell repertoires in COVID-19. The method was immunoSEQ multiplex PCR; TCRdb's version includes in-frame clones alone and lacks a portion of them. This sample has 100,000 or so clones, with 80% to 85% found just once. The J segment lost 4 bases and the V segment lost 4 bases, leaving 11 bases of the junction unmatched. CDR1 and CDR2 (germline): SGHRS, YFSETQ. There are 16 residues in the CDR3. This chain uses TRBV5-1 with TRBJ2-3; 8 nucleotides line up with TRBD2. Sequencing input: peripheral blood. The source of this sequence is a man between 65 and 85 years old with active or convalescent COVID-19. Here the CDR3 DNA reads TGCGCCAGCAGCAGAACCCGCATCGGGGGGGCAGATACGCAGTATTTT. Amino acids: CASSRTRIGGADTQYF.